The 29 T cell receptor beta chains reported below all come from one sample, sequenced in a study of neurological immune-mediated disorders. MiXCR was run by TCRdb on the 5' RACE reads, yielding one entry per CDR3 protein. This table holds 30,000 to 45,000 distinct CDR3 sequences, roughly 12% found once. Input material: CD4+ T cells from blood. Receptor source: a woman aged 25 to 39 with HTLV-1-associated myelopathy (HAM/TSP).

Ten or more counts support this clonotype. This sequence joins TRBV6-1 and TRBJ2-2; no clear D gene. Trimming removed 7 bases at V and 4 bases at J, with 13 bases between. Germline lookup yields CDR1 MNHNS and CDR2 SASEGT. CDR3 length: 14 residues. CDR3 nucleotide sequence: TGTGCCAGCATCGGGCAGCCGGTCACCGGGGAGCTGTTTTTT. This encodes CASIGQPVTGELFF.

There are many counts of this clonotype. The rearrangement links TRBV5-1 to TRBJ2-2; the match to TRBD2 covers 7 bases. This CDR3 contains 16 residues. CDR1 and CDR2 (germline): SGHRS, YFSETQ. Trimming cost V 1 base and J 0 bases; bases outside gene matches: 3. The CDR3 bases are TGCGCCAGCAGCTTGATGGCGGGGGCGAACACCGGGGAGCTGTTTTTT. It encodes CASSLMAGANTGELFF.

In its sample, this clonotype is medium-sized. V usage is TRBV20-1 and J usage is TRBJ2-3; 7 bases are a match to TRBD2. The CDR3 runs 15 residues. CDR1 and CDR2 (germline): DFQATT, SNEGSKA (reference sequence). J gave up 2 bases and V 0 bases, and 5 bases lay outside the gene matches. The CDR3 DNA reads as TGCAGTGCTAGAGATCCAGCGGGGTCCACAGATACGCAGTATTTT. Amino acid sequence: CSARDPAGSTDTQYF.

This clonotype was picked up many times. The V gene is TRBV6-5, the J gene TRBJ2-2; 8 bases align to TRBD1. The CDR3 contains 15 residues. V lost 6 bases, J lost 8 bases, and 11 bases stayed unmatched. Per the germline V gene, CDR1 is MNHEY and CDR2 is SVGAGI. DNA for the CDR3: TGTGCCAGCAGACCCCTTTACAGGGGGATTGGGGAGCTGTTTTTT. Encoded protein: CASRPLYRGIGELFF.

At least ten counts were recorded for this clonotype. The chain is built from TRBV11-2 and TRBJ2-1; no reliable D call. The germline V gene has CDR1 SGHAT and CDR2 FQNNGV. V lost 2 bases, J lost 8 bases, and 13 bases lay in between. This CDR3 comprises 14 residues. CDR3 amino acids: CASSLRPGNHEQFF. The CDR3 DNA reads as TGTGCCAGCAGCTTACGACCGGGTAATCATGAGCAGTTCTTC.

This clonotype was picked up many times. The chain recombines TRBV5-1 with TRBJ2-2; D unclear. The length of the CDR3 is 14 residues. Trimming took off 0 bases at V and 4 bases at J, with 7 bases between the two ends. Germline CDR1 reads SGHRS; CDR2 reads YFSETQ. The chain's CDR3 is CASSLVSFTGELFF. The CDR3 nucleotides read TGCGCCAGCAGCTTGGTGTCGTTCACCGGGGAGCTGTTTTTT. The full variable domain, in which reference TRBV5-1 and TRBJ2-2 provide the parts outside the CDR3, is KAGVTQTPRYLIKTRGQQVTLSCSPISGHRSVSWYQQTPGQGLQFLFEYFSETQRNKGNFPGRFSGRQFSNSRSEMNVSTLELGDSALYLCASSLVSFTGELFFGEGSRLTVL.

This clonotype was recorded many times. The chain employs TRBV20-1 and TRBJ1-2, with D uncertain. The CDR3 consists of 12 residues. Germline values: CDR1 DFQATT, CDR2 SNEGSKA (reference sequence). V was cut by 4 bases and J by 14 bases, with 20 bases left in between. The CDR3 region has the DNA TGCAGTGCTATAACGACGGGTTCAAAAGTAACCTTC. This encodes CSAITTGSKVTF.

Comments on this clonotype: With a much larger clone just one base away, this may be a read error. Here the CDR3 reads CASISRGVGNTEALF. CDR3 coding DNA: TGTGCCAGTATCTCCCGGGGGGTCGGAAACACTGAAGCTTTATTT. This chain uses TRBV19 with TRBJ1-1; the D gene is possibly TRBD1 (5 bases). Germline CDR1 and CDR2: LNHDA and SQIVND (reference sequence). The length of the CDR3 is 15 residues. Looking up the rest from reference TRBV19 and TRBJ1-1 gives the full variable domain: DGGITQSPKYLFRKEGQNVTLSCEQNLNHDAMYWYRQDPGQGLRLIYYSQIVNDFQKGDIAEGYSVSREKKESFPLTVTSAQKNPTAFYLCASISRGVGNTEALFGQGTRLTVV.

This clonotype was seen ten or more times. The V call is TRBV6-6, the J call TRBJ2-3; the match to TRBD2 covers 14 bases. Germline values: CDR1 MNHNY, CDR2 SVGAGI (reference sequence). The CDR3 covers 16 residues. V gave up 6 bases and J gave up 2 bases; unmatched junction bases: 4. The CDR3 nucleotides read TGTGCCAGCAGAAGACTAGCGGGGGGGGTCACAGATACGCAGTATTTT. This translates into CASRRLAGGVTDTQYF.

This clonotype was recorded at least ten times. The chain has TRBV6-6 and TRBJ1-6; 9 bases agree with TRBD1. Germline assignment: CDR1 MNHNY and CDR2 SVGAGI (reference sequence). Losses at the gene ends were 2 bases for V and 0 bases for J; bases not matched to a gene: 8. The CDR3 has 19 amino acids. As DNA, the CDR3 is TGTGCCAGCAGTTACAAGGGACAGGGTCGGAGCTCCTATAATTCACCCCTCCACTTT. Translated: CASSYKGQGRSSYNSPLHF.

Many counts were recorded for this clonotype. The CDR3 spells CSAKGQGPRSSPLHF. The DNA for the CDR3 is TGCAGTGCTAAGGGACAGGGTCCGAGAAGTTCACCCCTCCACTTT. The chain joins TRBV20-1 to TRBJ1-6; TRBD1 aligns across 9 bases. The trim removed 4 bases at V and 9 bases at J, leaving 10 bases unmatched. Germline lookup yields CDR1 DFQATT and CDR2 SNEGSKA (reference sequence). This CDR3 is built from 15 residues.

This clonotype appeared many times. The chain employs TRBV7-8 and TRBJ1-1; D call uncertain. V lost 5 bases and J 4 bases, leaving 11 bases between the germline ends. CDR3 size: 13 residues. CDR1 SGHVS and CDR2 FQNEAQ come from the germline V gene. The CDR3 loop reads CASSRDGSTEAFF. The CDR3 bases are TGTGCCAGCAGCCGCGACGGGAGCACTGAAGCTTTCTTT.

This clonotype showed up many times. The chain joins TRBV29-1 to TRBJ1-2, with D possibly TRBD1 on 5 matching bases. The V gene's germline CDR1 is SQVTM and CDR2 ANQGSEA. This CDR3 contains 14 residues. Trimming took 6 bases from V and 4 from J, leaving 18 bases between them. The chain's CDR3 is CSVGKGPSSYGYTF. CDR3 DNA sequence: TGCAGCGTGGGAAAGGGGCCCAGCAGCTATGGCTACACCTTC.

In this sample, this clonotype turned up many times. The chain recombines TRBV7-9 with TRBJ1-2; D possibly corresponds to TRBD1 (6 bases). V lost 5 bases and J 4 bases, leaving 14 bases between the germline ends. The germline V gene has CDR1 SEHNR and CDR2 FQNEAQ (reference sequence). The CDR3 covers 14 residues. CDR3 protein: CASSPVGGPYGYTF. The CDR3 DNA sequence: TGTGCCAGCAGCCCGGTAGGGGGTCCCTATGGCTACACCTTC.

The sample holds many counts of this clonotype. The chain carries TRBV12-3 or TRBV12-4 and TRBJ2-5; D is unresolved. Trimming cost V 6 bases and J 0 bases, with 11 bases left between them. This CDR3 region has 14 residues. CDR3 sequence reads: CASSHPPYQETQYF. CDR3 sequence (DNA): TGTGCCAGCAGCCACCCCCCCTACCAAGAGACCCAGTACTTC.

This clonotype was recorded at least ten times. This chain connects TRBV9 to TRBJ1-6; 8 nucleotides line up with TRBD1. CDR3 size: 15 residues. J gave up 8 bases and V 4 bases, and 8 bases lay outside the gene matches. The germline V gene encodes CDR1 SGDLS and CDR2 YYNGEE. CDR3 region: CASSTTGQGDSPLHF. The CDR3 bases are TGTGCCAGCAGCACCACCGGACAGGGAGATTCACCCCTCCACTTT.

The sample holds many counts of this clonotype. This chain uses TRBV11-2 with TRBJ2-4; D unclear. Germline V gene lookup returns CDR1 SGHAT and CDR2 FQNNGV. V dropped 0 bases and J dropped 7 bases, with 13 bases sitting between them. The CDR3 has 15 residues. For the CDR3, the DNA is TGTGCCAGCAGCTTAGATCTAATCCAGGAGAACATTCAGTACTTC. Its translation: CASSLDLIQENIQYF.

This clonotype was picked up many times. V and J are TRBV5-1 and TRBJ1-4; D is ambiguous. Germline V gene data show CDR1 as SGHRS and CDR2 as YFSETQ. Trimming took 0 bases from V and 8 from J, leaving 14 bases between them. CDR3 length: 15 amino acids. CDR3 nucleotides: TGCGCCAGCAGCTTGGAGGGAGTCGATGTCGAAAAACTGTTTTTT. Its translation: CASSLEGVDVEKLFF.

On this clonotype itself: One junction end disagrees with the germline gene, perhaps due to a read error. This chain uses TRBV11-2 with TRBJ2-7; perhaps TRBD1 as D (5 bases). The CDR3 is made up of 15 amino acids. Germline V gene data show CDR1 as SGHAT and CDR2 as FQNNGV. CDR3 residues: CASSPIRERSYKQYF. The CDR3 DNA reads TGTGCCAGCAGCCCAATCAGGGAAAGGTCCTACAAGCAGTACTTC.

This clonotype has at least ten counts. The chain uses TRBV5-1 and TRBJ2-7, with TRBD1 as a possible D gene (6 bases). CDR1 SGHRS and CDR2 YFSETQ come from the germline V gene. The CDR3 spans 14 residues. V was cut by 0 bases and J by 1 base, with 8 bases left in between. CDR3 nucleotides: TGCGCCAGCAGCTTGGCCAGGGGATCCTACGAGCAGTACTTC. Encoded protein: CASSLARGSYEQYF.

The table lists this clonotype with many counts. The chain employs TRBV14 and TRBJ2-3; D is unresolved. V was trimmed by 2 bases and J by 3 bases, leaving 9 bases between them. The CDR3 sequence is 14 residues long. Looked up from germline, CDR1 is SGHDN and CDR2 is FVKESK. The CDR3 spells CASSQSAITDTQYF. CDR3 nucleotide sequence: TGTGCCAGCAGCCAAAGCGCTATAACAGATACGCAGTATTTT.

This clonotype was detected ten times or more. The chain carries TRBV7-9 and TRBJ2-2; unclear D gene. The CDR3 totals 15 residues. V was cut by 1 base and J by 1 base, with 7 bases left in between. CDR1 SEHNR and CDR2 FQNEAQ come from the germline V gene (reference sequence). CDR3 sequence (DNA): TGTGCCAGCAGCTTAGACAGAAGGAACACCGGGGAGCTGTTTTTT. Encoded protein: CASSLDRRNTGELFF.

There are many counts of this clonotype. This chain uses TRBV7-2 with TRBJ1-2, with TRBD1 as a possible D gene (5 bases). V gave up 4 bases and J gave up 0 bases, with 12 bases separating them. The germline gives CDR1 SGHTA, CDR2 FQGNSA. The CDR3 is 15 amino acids. The CDR3 DNA sequence: TGTGCCAGCAGCTGGGGAGGCAGGGCTAACTATGGCTACACCTTC. It codes for CASSWGGRANYGYTF.

In this sample, this clonotype turned up many times. V usage is TRBV20-1 and J usage is TRBJ1-2, with TRBD1 as a possible D gene (5 bases). CDR1 and CDR2 (germline): DFQATT, SNEGSKA (reference sequence). This CDR3 comprises 14 residues. Trimming removed 1 base at V and 7 bases at J, with 16 bases between. The CDR3 nucleotides are TGCAGTGCTAGAGCCCCAGGGACCCTCTCTGGCTACACCTTC. Its translation: CSARAPGTLSGYTF.

This clonotype was found many times. The rearrangement joins TRBV12-3 or TRBV12-4 to TRBJ1-1, with a possible D match to TRBD1 (5 bases). The CDR3 sequence is 15 residues long. With 6 bases removed from V and 1 base from J, the gap between germline ends came to 15 bases. CDR3 sequence (DNA): TGTGCCAGCAGCCGTGTTTTGACAGCGAACACTGAAGCTTTCTTT. It encodes CASSRVLTANTEAFF.

This clonotype was recorded many times. The chain employs TRBV2 and TRBJ1-5; D not resolved. The CDR3 sequence is 16 residues long. V lost 0 bases and J lost 1, with 10 bases in between. Looked up from germline, CDR1 is SNHLY and CDR2 is FYNNEI. CDR3 DNA sequence: TGTGCCAGCAGTGAAGCGCCTTGGAAGAGCAATCAGCCCCAGCATTTT. The encoded protein is CASSEAPWKSNQPQHF. The complete variable domain, with remaining parts taken from reference TRBV2 and TRBJ1-5, reads EPEVTQTPSHQVTQMGQEVILRCVPISNHLYFYWYRQILGQKVEFLVSFYNNEISEKSEIFDDQFSVERPDGSNFTLKIRSTKLEDSAMYFCASSEAPWKSNQPQHFGDGTRLSIL.

This clonotype came up many times. This chain uses TRBV15 with TRBJ1-2, with 8 bases aligning to TRBD1. CDR1 is LNHNV, CDR2 YYDKDF, per germline (reference sequence). There are 12 residues in the CDR3. V gave up 5 bases and J gave up 6 bases; unmatched junction bases: 2. This CDR3 reads CATSDRGNGYTF. CDR3 nucleotides: TGTGCCACCAGCGACAGGGGCAATGGCTACACCTTC.

This clonotype was picked up many times. CDR3 residues: CASSQAGTLEQYF. The CDR3, as DNA: TGTGCCAGCAGCCAGGCGGGAACCCTCGAGCAGTACTTC. This chain uses TRBV7-8 with TRBJ2-7; weak D call: TRBD2 (6 bases). Germline CDR1 is SGHVS and CDR2 is FQNEAQ. The CDR3 extends over 13 amino acids. V lost 5 bases, J lost 6 bases, and 14 bases lay in between.

This clonotype was detected ten times or more. This rearrangement joins TRBV5-1 to TRBJ1-5; possibly TRBD1 for D (5 bases). V lost 1 base and J 1 base, leaving 9 bases between the germline ends. CDR1 is SGHRS, CDR2 YFSETQ, per germline. The CDR3 has 15 residues. The CDR3 nucleotides read TGCGCCAGCAGCTTGTCCGGGGGGAGCAATCAGCCCCAGCATTTT. Residues: CASSLSGGSNQPQHF. The full variable domain, rest sourced from reference TRBV5-1 and TRBJ1-5, is KAGVTQTPRYLIKTRGQQVTLSCSPISGHRSVSWYQQTPGQGLQFLFEYFSETQRNKGNFPGRFSGRQFSNSRSEMNVSTLELGDSALYLCASSLSGGSNQPQHFGDGTRLSIL.